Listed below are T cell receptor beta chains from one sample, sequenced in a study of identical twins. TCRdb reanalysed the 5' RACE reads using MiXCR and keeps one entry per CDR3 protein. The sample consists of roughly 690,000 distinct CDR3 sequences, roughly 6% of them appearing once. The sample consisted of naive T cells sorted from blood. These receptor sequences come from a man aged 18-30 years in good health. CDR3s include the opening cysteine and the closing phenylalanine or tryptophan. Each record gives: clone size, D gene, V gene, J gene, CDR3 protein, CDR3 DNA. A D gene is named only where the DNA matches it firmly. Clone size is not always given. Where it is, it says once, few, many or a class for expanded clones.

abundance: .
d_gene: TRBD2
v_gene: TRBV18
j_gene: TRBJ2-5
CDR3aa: CASSPMGGKETQYF
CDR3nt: TGTGCCAGCTCACCTATGGGAGGGAAGGAGACCCAGTACTTC

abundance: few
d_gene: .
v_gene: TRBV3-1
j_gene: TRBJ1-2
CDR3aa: CASSQGVAALYGYTF
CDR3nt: TGTGCCAGCAGCCAAGGGGTAGCTGCTCTCTATGGCTACACCTTC

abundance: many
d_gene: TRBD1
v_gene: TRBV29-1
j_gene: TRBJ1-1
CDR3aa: CSVRDRVRNTEAFF
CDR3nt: TGCAGCGTGAGGGACAGGGTGAGGAACACTGAAGCTTTCTTT

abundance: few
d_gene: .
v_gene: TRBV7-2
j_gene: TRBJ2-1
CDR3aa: CASSLARDHEQFF
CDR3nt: TGTGCCAGCAGCTTAGCCCGGGACCACGAGCAGTTCTTC

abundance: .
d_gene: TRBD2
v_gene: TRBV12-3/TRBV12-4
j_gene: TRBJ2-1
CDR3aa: CAVRLAADNEQFF
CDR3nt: TGTGCAGTTAGGCTAGCGGCGGACAATGAGCAGTTCTTC

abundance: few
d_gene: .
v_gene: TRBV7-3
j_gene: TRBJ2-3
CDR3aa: CASSFQPGTNTPDTQYF
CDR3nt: TGTGCCAGCAGCTTCCAACCCGGGACAAATACGCCAGATACGCAGTATTTT

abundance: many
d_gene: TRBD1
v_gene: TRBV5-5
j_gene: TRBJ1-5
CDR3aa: CASSISGTGGNQPQHF
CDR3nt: TGTGCCAGCAGCATTTCCGGGACAGGGGGCAATCAGCCCCAGCATTTT

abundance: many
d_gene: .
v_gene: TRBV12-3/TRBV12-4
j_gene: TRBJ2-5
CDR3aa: CASSLPPETQYF
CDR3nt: TGTGCCAGCAGTTTACCCCCAGAGACCCAGTACTTC

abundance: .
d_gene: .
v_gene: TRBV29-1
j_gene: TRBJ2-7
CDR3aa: CSVETGIFNYEQYF
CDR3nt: TGCAGCGTTGAAACCGGGATATTTAACTACGAGCAGTACTTC

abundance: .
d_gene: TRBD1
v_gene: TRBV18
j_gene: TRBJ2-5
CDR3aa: CASSREDRGETQYF
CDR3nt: TGTGCCAGCTCACGAGAAGACAGGGGAGAGACCCAGTACTTC

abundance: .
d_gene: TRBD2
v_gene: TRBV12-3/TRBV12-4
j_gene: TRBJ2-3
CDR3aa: CASRGLAGVSTDTQYF
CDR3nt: TGTGCCAGCAGGGGACTAGCGGGCGTCAGCACAGATACGCAGTATTTT

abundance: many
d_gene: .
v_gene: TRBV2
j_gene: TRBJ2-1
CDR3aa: CASRGRAYNEQFF
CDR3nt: TGTGCCAGCAGGGGCAGGGCCTACAATGAGCAGTTCTTC

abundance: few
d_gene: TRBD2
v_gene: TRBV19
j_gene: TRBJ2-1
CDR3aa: CASSMRAGGFDEQFF
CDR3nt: TGTGCCAGTAGTATGAGGGCGGGAGGTTTTGATGAGCAGTTCTTC

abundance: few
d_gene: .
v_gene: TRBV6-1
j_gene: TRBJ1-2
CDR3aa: CASKRAGYGYTF
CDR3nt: TGTGCCAGCAAAAGGGCGGGGTATGGCTACACCTTC

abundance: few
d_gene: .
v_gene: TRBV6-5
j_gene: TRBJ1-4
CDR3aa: CASSYSFTANEKLFF
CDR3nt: TGTGCCAGCAGTTACTCGTTCACAGCGAATGAAAAACTGTTTTTT

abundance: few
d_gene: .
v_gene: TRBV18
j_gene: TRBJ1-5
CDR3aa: CASGPGGNQPQHF
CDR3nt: TGTGCCAGCGGGCCGGGGGGCAATCAGCCCCAGCATTTT

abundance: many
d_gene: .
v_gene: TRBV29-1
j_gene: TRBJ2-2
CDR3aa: CSVGARGAGELFF
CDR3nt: TGCAGCGTTGGTGCCAGGGGTGCCGGGGAGCTGTTTTTT

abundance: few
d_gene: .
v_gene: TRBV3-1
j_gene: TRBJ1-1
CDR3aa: CASSRLDEAFF
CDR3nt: TGTGCCAGCAGCCGGTTGGATGAAGCTTTCTTT

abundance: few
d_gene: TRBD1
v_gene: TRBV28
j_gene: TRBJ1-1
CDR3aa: CASSSIYQGASTEAFF
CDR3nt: TGTGCCAGCAGTTCAATTTATCAGGGGGCGAGCACTGAAGCTTTCTTT

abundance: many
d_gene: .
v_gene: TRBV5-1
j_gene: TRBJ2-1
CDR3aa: CASGLAEGNEQFF
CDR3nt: TGCGCCAGCGGGCTAGCTGAAGGCAATGAGCAGTTCTTC

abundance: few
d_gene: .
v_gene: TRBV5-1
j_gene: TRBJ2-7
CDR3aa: CASSLVKGRDRAYEQYF
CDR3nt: TGCGCCAGCAGCTTGGTAAAGGGGAGGGACAGAGCCTACGAGCAGTACTTC

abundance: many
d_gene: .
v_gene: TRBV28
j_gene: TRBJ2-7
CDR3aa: CASRQGVNYEQYF
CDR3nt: TGTGCCAGCAGACAGGGTGTAAACTACGAGCAGTACTTC

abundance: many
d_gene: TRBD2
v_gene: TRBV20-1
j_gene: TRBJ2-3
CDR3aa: CSARVLTSGKWDTQYF
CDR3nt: TGCAGTGCTAGAGTCTTGACTAGCGGAAAGTGGGATACGCAGTATTTT

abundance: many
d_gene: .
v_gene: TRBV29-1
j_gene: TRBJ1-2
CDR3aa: CSVDSGAWSGYTF
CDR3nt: TGCAGCGTTGATTCAGGGGCCTGGAGTGGCTACACCTTC

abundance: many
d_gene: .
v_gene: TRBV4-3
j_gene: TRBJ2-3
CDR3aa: CASSQVPSSSTDTQYF
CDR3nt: TGCGCCAGCAGCCAAGTACCCAGCTCTAGCACAGATACGCAGTATTTT

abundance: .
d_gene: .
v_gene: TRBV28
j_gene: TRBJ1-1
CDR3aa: CASSLRGGPRGEAFF
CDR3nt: TGTGCCAGCAGCCTACGGGGGGGGCCCCGGGGTGAAGCTTTCTTT

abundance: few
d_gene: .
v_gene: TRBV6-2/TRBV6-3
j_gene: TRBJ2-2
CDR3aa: CASTPPGWNTGELFF
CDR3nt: TGTGCCTCCACCCCCCCAGGGTGGAACACCGGGGAGCTGTTTTTT

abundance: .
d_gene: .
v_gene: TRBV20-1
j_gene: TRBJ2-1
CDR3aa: CSAKSGTFYNEQFF
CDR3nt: TGCAGTGCTAAGTCCGGGACTTTCTACAATGAGCAGTTCTTC

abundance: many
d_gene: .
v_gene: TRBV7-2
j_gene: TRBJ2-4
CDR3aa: CASSPLQLAKNIQYF
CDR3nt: TGTGCCAGCAGTCCGCTACAGTTAGCCAAAAACATTCAGTACTTC

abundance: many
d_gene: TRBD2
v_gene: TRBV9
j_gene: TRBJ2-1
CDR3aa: CASSVGGDLLAYNEQFF
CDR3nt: TGTGCCAGCAGCGTCGGGGGGGACCTACTCGCCTACAATGAGCAGTTCTTC

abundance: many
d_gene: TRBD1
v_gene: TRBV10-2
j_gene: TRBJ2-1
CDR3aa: CASMTGGSYNEQFF
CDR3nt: TGCGCCAGCATGACAGGGGGCTCCTACAATGAGCAGTTCTTC

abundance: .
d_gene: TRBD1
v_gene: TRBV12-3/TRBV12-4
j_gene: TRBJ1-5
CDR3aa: CASTRDSSNQPQHF
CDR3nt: TGTGCCAGCACCCGGGACAGCAGCAATCAGCCCCAGCATTTT

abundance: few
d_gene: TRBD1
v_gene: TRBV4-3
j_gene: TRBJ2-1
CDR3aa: CASKARDSQDEQFF
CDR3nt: TGCGCCAGCAAAGCCCGGGACAGCCAGGATGAGCAGTTCTTC

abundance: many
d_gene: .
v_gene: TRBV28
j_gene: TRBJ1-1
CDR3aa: CASSFQQGIIEAFF
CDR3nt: TGTGCCAGCAGTTTTCAACAGGGTATCATCGAAGCTTTCTTT

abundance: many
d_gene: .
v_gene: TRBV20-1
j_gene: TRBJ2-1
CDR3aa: CSAATSINPLHEQFF
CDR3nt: TGCAGTGCTGCTACTAGCATAAACCCCTTGCATGAGCAGTTCTTC

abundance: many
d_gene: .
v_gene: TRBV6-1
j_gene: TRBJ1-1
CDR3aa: CASSDPAGSTEAFF
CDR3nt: TGTGCCAGCAGTGATCCAGCAGGGAGCACTGAAGCTTTCTTT

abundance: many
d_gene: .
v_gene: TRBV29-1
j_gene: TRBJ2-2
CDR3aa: CSVGPGAGELFF
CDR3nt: TGCAGCGTTGGACCGGGGGCCGGGGAGCTGTTTTTT

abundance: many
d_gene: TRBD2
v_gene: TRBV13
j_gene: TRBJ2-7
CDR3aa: CASSFAGDEQYF
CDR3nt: TGTGCCAGCAGCTTTGCGGGAGACGAGCAGTACTTC

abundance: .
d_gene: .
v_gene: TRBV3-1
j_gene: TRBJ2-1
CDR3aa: CASSQGGQIGYNEQFF
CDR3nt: TGTGCCAGCAGCCAAGGAGGGCAGATCGGGTACAATGAGCAGTTCTTC

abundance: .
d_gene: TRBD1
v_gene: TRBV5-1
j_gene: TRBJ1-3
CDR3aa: CASSWGQAGGSGNTIYF
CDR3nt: TGCGCCAGCAGCTGGGGACAGGCCGGGGGCTCTGGAAACACCATATATTTT

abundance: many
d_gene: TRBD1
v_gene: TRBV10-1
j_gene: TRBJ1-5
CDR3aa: CASSASRQGGNQPQHF
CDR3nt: TGCGCCAGCAGTGCTTCCCGACAGGGGGGCAATCAGCCCCAGCATTTT

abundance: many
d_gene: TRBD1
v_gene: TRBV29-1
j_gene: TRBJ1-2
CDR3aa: CSVTGYYGYTF
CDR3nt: TGCAGCGTGACAGGGTACTATGGCTACACCTTC

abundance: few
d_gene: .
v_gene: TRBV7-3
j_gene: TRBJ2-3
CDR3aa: CASSASRAADTQYF
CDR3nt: TGTGCCAGCAGCGCGAGCCGGGCGGCAGATACGCAGTATTTT

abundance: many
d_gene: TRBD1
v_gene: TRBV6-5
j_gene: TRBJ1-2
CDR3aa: CASSYEGARGYTF
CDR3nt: TGTGCCAGCAGTTATGAGGGGGCGCGTGGCTACACCTTC

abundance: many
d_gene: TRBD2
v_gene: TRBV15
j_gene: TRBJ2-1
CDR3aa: CATSRDVASGNEQFF
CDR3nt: TGTGCCACCAGCAGAGATGTAGCTAGCGGGAATGAGCAGTTCTTC

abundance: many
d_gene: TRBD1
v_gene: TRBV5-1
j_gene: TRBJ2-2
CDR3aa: CASSPGTGLTGELFF
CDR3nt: TGCGCCAGCAGCCCAGGGACAGGATTAACCGGGGAGCTGTTTTTT